Shown below are 31 T cell receptor beta chains from a single sample sequenced in a study of blood T cell repertoires in COVID-19. Sequenced by immunoSEQ multiplex PCR; TCRdb stores in-frame clones only, minus some. The sample yields 200,000 to 250,000 clones, around 81% seen once. The sequencing sample was made of peripheral blood. The receptor set was obtained from an older woman with acute or convalescent COVID-19.

V usage is TRBV2 and J usage is TRBJ2-1; TRBD2 aligns across 8 bases. V lost 1 base and J lost 9; bases outside the gene matches: 17. The germline V gene has CDR1 SNHLY and CDR2 FYNNEI. The CDR3 contains 18 residues. CDR3 DNA sequence: TGTGCCAGCAGTGAAGATGTGGGGTTACTAGCGGCCCTTACTGAGCAGTTCTTC. It encodes CASSEDVGLLAALTEQFF. The complete variable domain, with remaining parts taken from reference TRBV2 and TRBJ2-1, reads EPEVTQTPSHQVTQMGQEVILRCVPISNHLYFYWYRQILGQKVEFLVSFYNNEISEKSEIFDDQFSVERPDGSNFTLKIRSTKLEDSAMYFCASSEDVGLLAALTEQFFGPGTRLTVL.

The chain joins TRBV6-4 to TRBJ2-3; D may be TRBD2 (6 bases). The CDR3 contains 14 residues. The germline V gene has CDR1 MRHNA and CDR2 SNTAGT. The V end was cut by 6 bases, the J end by 4 bases, with 14 bases between. The CDR3 is CASRSIGGSDTQYF. The DNA for the CDR3 is TGTGCCAGCAGGAGTATTGGGGGGTCAGATACGCAGTATTTT.

V and J are TRBV25-1 and TRBJ1-5; D is unclear. The CDR3 extends over 12 amino acids. Germline V lookup: CDR1 MGHDK, CDR2 SYGVNS. The V and J ends lost 4 bases and 4 bases respectively, with 5 bases between them. CDR3 nucleotide sequence: TGTGCCAGCAGTGCCCTAAATCAGCCCCAGCATTTT. Amino acid sequence: CASSALNQPQHF.

The V and J genes are TRBV2 and TRBJ2-7; 9 positions agree with TRBD2. J gave up 6 bases and V 2 bases, and 8 bases lay outside the gene matches. The CDR3 has 15 amino acids. Per germline, CDR1 SNHLY and CDR2 FYNNEI. The chain's CDR3 is CASSERGGRAGEQYF. CDR3 sequence (DNA): TGTGCCAGCAGTGAACGTGGCGGGAGGGCCGGCGAGCAGTACTTC.

The CDR3 is CASTSPGYSTDTQYF. CDR3 sequence (DNA): TGTGCCAGCACCTCACCGGGGTACAGCACAGATACGCAGTATTTT. This sequence joins TRBV9 and TRBJ2-3; D is perhaps TRBD2 (5 bases). The germline CDR1 and CDR2 sequences are SGDLS and YYNGEE. V lost 6 bases and J lost 0, with 14 bases in between. This CDR3 contains 15 residues. Full variable domain (outside the CDR3, taken from reference TRBV9 and TRBJ2-3): DSGVTQTPKHLITATGQRVTLRCSPRSGDLSVYWYQQSLDQGLQFLIQYYNGEERAKGNILERFSAQQFPDLHSELNLSSLELGDSALYFCASTSPGYSTDTQYFGPGTRLTVL.

The genes are TRBV5-1 and TRBJ2-1, with D perhaps TRBD1 (5 bases). This CDR3 region has 16 residues. V lost 0 bases to trimming and J lost 0 bases, with 10 bases between them. Germline CDR1 and CDR2: SGHRS and YFSETQ. Written as DNA, the CDR3 is TGCGCCAGCAGCTTGGACGGCGACAGCTCCTACAATGAGCAGTTCTTC. Amino acids: CASSLDGDSSYNEQFF.

V usage is TRBV7-9 and J usage is TRBJ2-2, with D perhaps matching TRBD2 (5 bases). The CDR3 has 14 amino acids. The germline V gene encodes CDR1 SEHNR and CDR2 FQNEAQ (reference sequence). The V gene lost 5 bases and the J gene lost 5 bases, with 12 bases spanning the gap. The CDR3 coding sequence is TGTGCCAGCAGCCCACTAGACGGTACCGGGGAGCTGTTTTTT. Protein sequence: CASSPLDGTGELFF.

The V gene is TRBV5-1, the J gene TRBJ2-7; 9 bases map to TRBD2. Germline lookup yields CDR1 SGHRS and CDR2 YFSETQ. Trimming removed 7 bases from V and 0 bases from J; junction bases left unmatched: 5. The CDR3 contains 14 residues. Here the CDR3 DNA reads TGCGCCAGCGGACATAGCGGGAGCTCCTACGAGCAGTACTTC. It specifies CASGHSGSSYEQYF.

V usage is TRBV20-1 and J usage is TRBJ2-7; TRBD1 matches at 7 bases. With 6 bases clipped from V and 4 bases from J, the junction kept 3 bases outside the gene matches. Germline values: CDR1 DFQATT, CDR2 SNEGSKA (reference sequence). The CDR3 spans 11 residues. The CDR3 sequence: CSAKQGYEQYF. The DNA for the CDR3 is TGCAGTGCAAAACAGGGGTACGAGCAGTACTTC.

The J gene is TRBJ2-1, the V gene TRBV5-6; TRBD2 matches at 8 bases. Germline V gene sequence: CDR1 SGHDT, CDR2 YYEEEE. This CDR3 comprises 17 residues. V dropped 4 bases and J dropped 1; count of bases not matched to a gene: 10. The CDR3 protein is CASSPGPSGRSYNEQFF. CDR3 in DNA: TGTGCCAGCAGCCCGGGGCCTAGCGGGCGATCCTACAATGAGCAGTTCTTC.

The chain couples TRBV19 to TRBJ2-2; D is unresolved. The V end lost 4 bases, the J end lost 0 bases, and 6 bases lay between the germline ends. Germline V gene sequence: CDR1 LNHDA, CDR2 SQIVND (reference sequence). The CDR3 is 14 residues long. CDR3 residues: CASSKPPNTGELFF. CDR3 coding DNA: TGTGCCAGTAGTAAGCCTCCGAACACCGGGGAGCTGTTTTTT.

V is TRBV9 and J is TRBJ2-5; D uncertain. V lost 0 bases and J lost 1, with 13 bases in between. CDR1 and CDR2 (germline): SGDLS, YYNGEE. The CDR3 spans 16 residues. CDR3: CASSVAPGLTQETQYF. The CDR3 bases are TGTGCCAGCAGCGTAGCTCCAGGTCTAACCCAAGAGACCCAGTACTTC.

The chain combines TRBV5-1 with TRBJ2-3; a weak D match, TRBD1 (6 bases). V was clipped by 0 bases and J by 0 bases, with 8 bases between them. In germline, CDR1 is SGHRS, CDR2 YFSETQ. CDR3 length: 15 residues. CDR3 bases: TGCGCCAGCAGCTTGGGGGACAAAAGCACAGATACGCAGTATTTT. Amino acid sequence: CASSLGDKSTDTQYF.

Remarks on this clone: The sample has other DNA sequences that encode this CDR3 too. The rearrangement uses TRBV5-1 and TRBJ1-1; D may be TRBD1 (5 bases). The CDR3 length is 15 residues. Looked up from germline, CDR1 is SGHRS and CDR2 is YFSETQ. V was shortened by 0 bases and J by 3 bases, with 12 bases between the two germline ends. The CDR3 DNA reads TGCGCCAGCAGCTTGGGGGGGAGGACGGACACTGAAGCTTTCTTT. Amino acids: CASSLGGRTDTEAFF.

CDR3 coding DNA: TGTGCCAGCAGCATTGGGACAGGGGGAGCACAGCCCCAGCATTTT. This sequence encodes CASSIGTGGAQPQHF. V is TRBV11-2 and J is TRBJ1-5; 11 bases map to TRBD1. Germline V gene data show CDR1 as SGHAT and CDR2 as FQNNGV. The CDR3 has 15 residues. The trim removed 5 bases at V and 7 bases at J, leaving 7 bases unmatched.

The chain has TRBV6-1 and TRBJ2-5; no reliable D call. The CDR3 is made up of 15 amino acids. The germline V gene has CDR1 MNHNS and CDR2 SASEGT. Trimming took off 1 base at V and 5 bases at J, with 14 bases between the two ends. The CDR3 reads CASSEVFGPTETQYF. CDR3 nucleotide sequence: TGTGCCAGCAGTGAAGTTTTTGGTCCTACGGAGACCCAGTACTTC.

The J gene is TRBJ2-5, the V gene TRBV2; 7 bases align to TRBD1. This CDR3 has 14 amino acids. With 4 bases clipped from V and 2 bases from J, the junction kept 4 bases outside the gene matches. Germline CDR1 is SNHLY and CDR2 is FYNNEI. CDR3 coding DNA: TGTGCCAGCAGTGTGGACAGGATACAAGAGACCCAGTACTTC. This sequence encodes CASSVDRIQETQYF.

This chain joins TRBV10-3 and TRBJ1-3; 11 nucleotides agree with TRBD1. After removal of 6 bases from V and 3 bases from J, the junction contained 4 bases not matched to a gene. CDR3 length: 15 residues. The germline gives CDR1 ENHRY, CDR2 SYGVKD. The CDR3 region has the DNA TGTGCCATCAGGGAGGACAGGGGGCTTGGAAACACCATATATTTT. Protein: CAIREDRGLGNTIYF.

V usage is TRBV7-9 and J usage is TRBJ2-2, with 12 nucleotides matching TRBD2. Trimming removed 4 bases from V and 10 bases from J; junction bases left unmatched: 16. Germline V CDR1 and CDR2: SEHNR, FQNEAQ (reference sequence). This CDR3 spans 18 amino acids. The DNA for the CDR3 is TGTGCCAGCAGCTCCGGGACTAGCGGGTCCCTTTTAGGGTCGGAGCTGTTTTTT. Its translation: CASSSGTSGSLLGSELFF.

In its sample, this clone was seen once. V gene TRBV2 combines with J gene TRBJ2-1; D gene unclear. CDR3 length: 14 residues. Germline values: CDR1 SNHLY, CDR2 FYNNEI. Trimming stripped 4 bases from V and 7 bases from J, with 14 bases between. The chain's CDR3 is CASSGQVVRNEQFF. Written as DNA, the CDR3 is TGTGCCAGCAGTGGTCAGGTGGTTAGGAATGAGCAGTTCTTC.

At least ten counts were recorded for this clone. This chain uses TRBV7-9 with TRBJ1-3; TRBD1 aligns across 9 bases. V was pared by 4 bases and J by 3 bases, with 7 bases of the junction left unmatched. The CDR3 extends over 16 amino acids. Germline V gene data show CDR1 as SEHNR and CDR2 as FQNEAQ (reference sequence). The CDR3 loop reads CASSSKRDRVGNTIYF. Written as DNA, the CDR3 is TGTGCCAGCAGCTCCAAGCGGGACAGGGTTGGAAACACCATATATTTT. The full variable domain, with the rest looked up from reference TRBV7-9 and TRBJ1-3, is DTGVSQNPRHKITKRGQNVTFRCDPISEHNRLYWYRQTLGQGPEFLTYFQNEAQLEKSRLLSDRFSAERPKGSFSTLEIQRTEQGDSAMYLCASSSKRDRVGNTIYFGEGSWLTVV.

The gene calls are TRBV19 and TRBJ2-3; 11 bases map to TRBD2. Germline loops: CDR1 LNHDA, CDR2 SQIVND (reference sequence). J lost 1 base, V lost 4 bases, and 1 base had no gene match. The CDR3 is made up of 15 amino acids. This chain's CDR3 is CASSKLAGGTDTQYF. The CDR3 DNA is TGTGCCAGTAGTAAACTAGCGGGAGGCACAGATACGCAGTATTTT.

The chain combines TRBV3-1 (or the pseudogene TRBV3-2) with TRBJ2-1; D is undetermined. The CDR3 runs 13 residues. Germline V CDR1 and CDR2: LGHDT, YNNKEL (reference sequence). Trimming shortened V by 8 bases and J by 5 bases, and 13 bases separated the two germline ends. This CDR3 is CASAERLNNEQFF. For the CDR3, the DNA is TGTGCCAGCGCAGAGCGCTTGAACAATGAGCAGTTCTTC.

The chain combines TRBV30 with TRBJ2-1; 7 bases align to TRBD2. The CDR3 has 15 residues. Germline CDR1 and CDR2: GTSNPN and SVGIG (reference sequence). Trimming took 1 base from V and 0 from J; bases not matched to a gene: 3. DNA for the CDR3: TGTGCCTGGAGTGCCCGGGGGGACTCCTACAATGAGCAGTTCTTC. Amino acids: CAWSARGDSYNEQFF. Combining the CDR3 with reference TRBV30 and TRBJ2-1 gives the whole variable domain SQTIHQWPATLVQPVGSPLSLECTVEGTSNPNLYWYRQAAGRGLQLLFYSVGIGQISSEVPQNLSASRPQDRQFILSSKKLLLSDSGFYLCAWSARGDSYNEQFFGPGTRLTVL.

The chain joins TRBV28 to TRBJ1-1; D not resolved. Germline V gives CDR1 MDHEN, CDR2 SYDVKM. This CDR3 region has 12 residues. V was trimmed by 6 bases and J by 11 bases, leaving 16 bases between them. The CDR3 bases are TGTGCCAGCAGAGATACGGTTCGGAGGGCTTTCTTT. This translates into CASRDTVRRAFF. Supplemented by reference TRBV28 and TRBJ1-1, the full variable domain reads DVKVTQSSRYLVKRTGEKVFLECVQDMDHENMFWYRQDPGLGLRLIYFSYDVKMKEKGDIPEGYSVSREKKERFSLILESASTNQTSMYLCASRDTVRRAFFGQGTRLTVV.

This chain connects TRBV5-4 to TRBJ2-7; the D gene is possibly TRBD1 (5 bases). There are 14 residues in the CDR3. Looked up from germline, CDR1 is SGHNT and CDR2 is YYREEE (reference sequence). Trimming stripped 3 bases from V and 3 bases from J, with 13 bases between. CDR3 in amino acids: CASSSPGHGYEQYF. The CDR3 coding sequence is TGTGCCAGCAGCTCTCCAGGACACGGCTACGAGCAGTACTTC.

The genes are TRBV5-4 and TRBJ2-3; 8 nucleotides line up with TRBD1. Germline CDR1 is SGHNT and CDR2 is YYREEE (reference sequence). The CDR3 consists of 15 residues. With 2 bases clipped from V and 2 bases from J, the junction kept 4 bases outside the gene matches. CDR3: CASSFPDRDTDTQYF. CDR3 DNA sequence: TGTGCCAGCAGCTTCCCGGACAGGGACACAGATACGCAGTATTTT.

The V and J genes are TRBV5-1 and TRBJ2-7; 8 bases agree with TRBD1. Germline trimming cut 0 bases from V and 2 bases from J; bases unmatched to any gene: 7. CDR1 and CDR2 (germline): SGHRS, YFSETQ. The CDR3 is made up of 16 amino acids. CDR3 sequence (DNA): TGCGCCAGCAGCTTGGAGACCCCGACAGGGGCCTACGAGCAGTACTTC. As protein: CASSLETPTGAYEQYF.

There are a few counts of this clone. The chain carries TRBV19 and TRBJ2-6, with TRBD1 matching 8 bases. Trimming cost V 7 bases and J 4 bases; bases outside gene matches: 9. CDR3 length equals 16 residues. CDR1 is LNHDA, CDR2 SQIVND, per germline (reference sequence). The DNA of the CDR3 is TGTGCCAGTACCCCCCAGGGGGCTGGCGGGGCCAACGTCCTGACTTTC. Its translation: CASTPQGAGGANVLTF.

The chain employs TRBV7-9 and TRBJ2-3, with TRBD2 matching over 12 bases. J was trimmed by 5 bases and V by 5 bases; bases with no gene match: 5. CDR1 is SEHNR, CDR2 FQNEAQ, per germline (reference sequence). This CDR3 is 15 amino acids long. The DNA of the CDR3 is TGTGCCAGCAGCCGGACTAGCGGGATATTAGATACGCAGTATTTT. It yields the protein CASSRTSGILDTQYF.

For this clone: The junction shows a germline mismatch at one end, possibly a read error. The chain has TRBV7-7 and TRBJ1-2; a weak D match, TRBD1 (6 bases). Germline CDR1 and CDR2: SSHAT and FNYEAQ (reference sequence). This CDR3 spans 17 amino acids. The CDR3 region has the DNA TGTGCTAGCAGCTTAGCGGACAGACTCAGTCCTAACTATGGCTACACCTTC. It yields the protein CASSLADRLSPNYGYTF.